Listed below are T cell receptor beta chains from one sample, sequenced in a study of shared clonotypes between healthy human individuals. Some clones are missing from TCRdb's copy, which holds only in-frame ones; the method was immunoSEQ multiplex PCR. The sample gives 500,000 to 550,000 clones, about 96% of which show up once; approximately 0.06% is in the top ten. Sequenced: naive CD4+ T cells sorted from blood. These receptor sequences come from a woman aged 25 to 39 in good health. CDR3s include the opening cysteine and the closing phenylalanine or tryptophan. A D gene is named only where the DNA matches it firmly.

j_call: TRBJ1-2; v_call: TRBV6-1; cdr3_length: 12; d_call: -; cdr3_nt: TGTGCCAGCAGTGCGACACTCTATGGCTACACCTTC; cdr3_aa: CASSATLYGYTF
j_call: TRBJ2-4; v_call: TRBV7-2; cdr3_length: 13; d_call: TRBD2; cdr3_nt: TGTGCCAGCAGCTTAGTAGCGGGAGGGCCGGTATACTTC; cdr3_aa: CASSLVAGGPVYF
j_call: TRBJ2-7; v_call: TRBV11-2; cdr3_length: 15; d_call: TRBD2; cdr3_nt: TGTGCCAGCAGCTCCCGGACTAGCGCGACTTACGAGCAGTACTTC; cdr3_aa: CASSSRTSATYEQYF
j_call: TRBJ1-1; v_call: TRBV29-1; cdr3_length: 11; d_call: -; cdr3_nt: TGCAGCGGGACAGAAGTTTTTGAAGCTTTCTTT; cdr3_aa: CSGTEVFEAFF
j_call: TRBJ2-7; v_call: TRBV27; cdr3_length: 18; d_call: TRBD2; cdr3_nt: TGTGCCAGCAGTTCCGGGACTAGCGGGAGTAGTGGAAGGTACGAGCAGTACTTC; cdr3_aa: CASSSGTSGSSGRYEQYF
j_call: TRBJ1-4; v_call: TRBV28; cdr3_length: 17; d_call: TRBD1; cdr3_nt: TGTGCCAGCAGTTTCTTGGAGGGGGCCTCAACTAATGAAAAACTGTTTTTT; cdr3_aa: CASSFLEGASTNEKLFF
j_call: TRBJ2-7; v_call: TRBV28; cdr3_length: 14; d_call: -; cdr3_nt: TGTGCCAGCAGAACCGGGACCCCCTCCTACGAGCAGTACTTC; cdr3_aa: CASRTGTPSYEQYF
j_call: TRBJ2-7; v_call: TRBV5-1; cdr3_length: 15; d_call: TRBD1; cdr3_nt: TGCGCCAGCAGCTTGGGACAGGGTCAGCCCTACGAGCAGTACTTC; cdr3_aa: CASSLGQGQPYEQYF
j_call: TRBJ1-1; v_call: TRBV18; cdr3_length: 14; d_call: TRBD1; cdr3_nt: TGTGCCAGCTCACCGGGACAGGCGAACACTGAAGCTTTCTTT; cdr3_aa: CASSPGQANTEAFF
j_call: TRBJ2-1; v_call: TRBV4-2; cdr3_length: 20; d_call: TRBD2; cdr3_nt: TGTGCCAGCAGCCAAGGGACTAGCGGGAGTTATGGGGCCTCCTACAATGAGCAGTTCTTC; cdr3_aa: CASSQGTSGSYGASYNEQFF